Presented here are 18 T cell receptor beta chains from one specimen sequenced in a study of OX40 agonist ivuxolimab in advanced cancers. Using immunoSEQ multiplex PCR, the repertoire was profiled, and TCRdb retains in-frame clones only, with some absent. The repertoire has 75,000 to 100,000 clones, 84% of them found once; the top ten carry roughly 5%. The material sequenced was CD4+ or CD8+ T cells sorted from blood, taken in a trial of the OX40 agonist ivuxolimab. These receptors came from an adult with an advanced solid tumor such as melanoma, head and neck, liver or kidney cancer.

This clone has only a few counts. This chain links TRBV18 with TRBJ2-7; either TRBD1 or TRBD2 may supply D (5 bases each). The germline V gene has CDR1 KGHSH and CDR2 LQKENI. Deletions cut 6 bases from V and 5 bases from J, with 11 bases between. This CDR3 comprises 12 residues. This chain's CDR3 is CASSLLGDEQYF. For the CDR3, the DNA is TGTGCCAGCTCCCTACTAGGGGACGAGCAGTACTTC.

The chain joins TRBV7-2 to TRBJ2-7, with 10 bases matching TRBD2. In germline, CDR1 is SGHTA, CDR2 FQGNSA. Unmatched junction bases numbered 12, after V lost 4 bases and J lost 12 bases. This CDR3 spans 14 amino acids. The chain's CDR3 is CASSSTGLARGAYF. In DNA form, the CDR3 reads TGTGCCAGCAGCTCAACGGGACTAGCGAGGGGCGCGTACTTC.

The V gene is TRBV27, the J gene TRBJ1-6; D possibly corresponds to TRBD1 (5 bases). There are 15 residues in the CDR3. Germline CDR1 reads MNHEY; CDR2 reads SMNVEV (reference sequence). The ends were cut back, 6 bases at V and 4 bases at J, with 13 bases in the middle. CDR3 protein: CASSPSTEYNSPLHF. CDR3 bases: TGTGCCAGCAGCCCCTCGACAGAGTATAATTCACCCCTCCACTTT.

The CDR3 nucleotides read TGTGCCAGCTCAGAGAGACAAGATTATAATTCACCCCTCCACTTT. It codes for CASSERQDYNSPLHF. J is TRBJ1-6 and V is TRBV18; D is unclear. Trimming took off 5 bases at V and 4 bases at J, with 12 bases between the two ends. This CDR3 has 15 residues. Per the germline V gene, CDR1 is KGHSH and CDR2 is LQKENI.

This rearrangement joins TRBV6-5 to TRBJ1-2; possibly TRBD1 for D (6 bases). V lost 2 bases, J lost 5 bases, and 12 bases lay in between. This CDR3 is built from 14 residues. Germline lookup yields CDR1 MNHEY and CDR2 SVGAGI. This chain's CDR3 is CASSYGGGVYGYTF. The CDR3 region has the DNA TGTGCCAGCAGTTACGGAGGGGGAGTTTATGGCTACACCTTC.

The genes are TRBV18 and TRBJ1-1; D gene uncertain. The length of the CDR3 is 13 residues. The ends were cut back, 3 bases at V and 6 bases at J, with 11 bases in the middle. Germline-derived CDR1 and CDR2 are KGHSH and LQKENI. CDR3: CASSPGSRAEAFF. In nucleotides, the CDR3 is TGTGCCAGCTCACCTGGAAGTCGTGCTGAAGCTTTCTTT.

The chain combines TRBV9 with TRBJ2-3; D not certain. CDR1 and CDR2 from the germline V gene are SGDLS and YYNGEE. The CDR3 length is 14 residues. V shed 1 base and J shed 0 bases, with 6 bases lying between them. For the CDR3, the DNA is TGTGCCAGCAGCGTAAGTGCTAGCACAGATACGCAGTATTTT. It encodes CASSVSASTDTQYF.

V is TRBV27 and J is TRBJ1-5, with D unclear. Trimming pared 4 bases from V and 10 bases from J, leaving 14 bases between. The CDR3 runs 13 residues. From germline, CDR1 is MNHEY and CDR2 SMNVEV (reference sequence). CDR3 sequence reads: CASSSSSRGPQHF. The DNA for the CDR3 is TGTGCCAGCAGTTCATCCAGTCGGGGTCCCCAGCATTTT.

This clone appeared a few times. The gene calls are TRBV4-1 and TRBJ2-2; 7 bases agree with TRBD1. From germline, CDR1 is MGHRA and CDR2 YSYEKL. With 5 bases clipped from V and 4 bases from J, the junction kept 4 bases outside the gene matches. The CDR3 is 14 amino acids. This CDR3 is CASSEGQLTGELFF. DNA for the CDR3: TGCGCCAGCAGCGAGGGACAGCTCACCGGGGAGCTGTTTTTT.

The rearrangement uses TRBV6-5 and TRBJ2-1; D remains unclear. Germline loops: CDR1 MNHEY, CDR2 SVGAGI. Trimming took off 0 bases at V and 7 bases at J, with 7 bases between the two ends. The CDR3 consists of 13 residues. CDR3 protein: CASSYSNRNEQFF. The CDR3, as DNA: TGTGCCAGCAGTTACTCGAACCGGAATGAGCAGTTCTTC.

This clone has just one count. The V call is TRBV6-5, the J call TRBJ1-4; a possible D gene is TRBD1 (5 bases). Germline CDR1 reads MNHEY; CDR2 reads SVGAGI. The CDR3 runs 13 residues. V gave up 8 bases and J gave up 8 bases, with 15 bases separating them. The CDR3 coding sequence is TGTGCCAGCCTCGGGGCGGTCGGGGAAAAACTGTTTTTT. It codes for CASLGAVGEKLFF.

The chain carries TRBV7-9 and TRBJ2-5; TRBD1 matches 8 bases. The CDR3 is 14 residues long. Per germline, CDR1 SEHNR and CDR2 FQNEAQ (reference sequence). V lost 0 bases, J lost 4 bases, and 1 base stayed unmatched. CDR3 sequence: CASSLAGTGETQYF. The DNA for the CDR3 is TGTGCCAGCAGCTTAGCCGGGACAGGAGAGACCCAGTACTTC.

The CDR3: CASSLVGFNTEAFF. CDR3 coding DNA: TGCGCCAGCAGCTTGGTTGGCTTTAACACTGAAGCTTTCTTT. V and J are TRBV5-1 and TRBJ1-1; D gene uncertain. Trimming took 0 bases from V and 2 from J, leaving 8 bases between them. The CDR3 spans 14 residues. Per the germline V gene, CDR1 is SGHRS and CDR2 is YFSETQ.

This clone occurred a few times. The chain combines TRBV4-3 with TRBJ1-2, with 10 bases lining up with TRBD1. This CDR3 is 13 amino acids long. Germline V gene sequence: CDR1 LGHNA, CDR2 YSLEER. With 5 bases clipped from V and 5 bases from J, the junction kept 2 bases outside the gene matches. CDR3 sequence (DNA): TGCGCCAGCAGCGAGGGACAGGGGTATGGCTACACCTTC. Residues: CASSEGQGYGYTF.

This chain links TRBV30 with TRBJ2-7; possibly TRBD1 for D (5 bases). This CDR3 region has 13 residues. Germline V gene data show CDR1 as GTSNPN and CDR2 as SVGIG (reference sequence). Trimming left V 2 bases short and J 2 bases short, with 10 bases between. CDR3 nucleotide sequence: TGTGCCTGGAGTCGACAGCCGCCCTACGAGCAGTACTTC. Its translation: CAWSRQPPYEQYF.

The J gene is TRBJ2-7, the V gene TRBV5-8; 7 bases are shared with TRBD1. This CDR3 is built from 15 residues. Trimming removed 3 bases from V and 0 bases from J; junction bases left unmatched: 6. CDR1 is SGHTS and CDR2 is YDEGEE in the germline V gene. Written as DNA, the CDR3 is TGTGCCAGCAGCTCTTGGGCAGGGGGCTCCTACGAGCAGTACTTC. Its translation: CASSSWAGGSYEQYF.

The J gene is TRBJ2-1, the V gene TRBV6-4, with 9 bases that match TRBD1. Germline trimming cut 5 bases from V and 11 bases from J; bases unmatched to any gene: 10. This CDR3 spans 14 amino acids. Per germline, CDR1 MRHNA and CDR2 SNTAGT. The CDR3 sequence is CASSLDRGGFQQFF. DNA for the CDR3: TGTGCCAGCAGTTTGGACAGGGGAGGGTTTCAGCAGTTCTTC.

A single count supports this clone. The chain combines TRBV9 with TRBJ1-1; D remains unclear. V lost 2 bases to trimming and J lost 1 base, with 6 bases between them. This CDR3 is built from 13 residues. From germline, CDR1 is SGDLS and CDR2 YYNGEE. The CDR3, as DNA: TGTGCCAGCAGCGTGGACGGGAACACTGAAGCTTTCTTT. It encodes CASSVDGNTEAFF.